This TCR beta chain was captured by sequencing in a study of vaccination effects on CD4 cells after COVID-19. The study's findings and limits: Common cold coronaviruses were cross-recognized by only 1 of 255 vaccine-induced clones in healthy vaccinees. Late after vaccination, infection- and vaccine-induced clones showed marked clonal contraction.

ViraFEST assay sequencing came after antigen-specific CD4+ T cells were expanded with viral peptide pools. Following culture for roughly 10 days, CD4+ T cells were isolated. In the vaccine recipients, nucleocapsid antibodies were negative and there was no prior SARS-CoV-2 infection. Every well got around 2 million PBMC, which were grown with about 9.6 IU/ml IL-2 and around 10 ug/ml peptides. Trimming removed 3 bases at V and 0 bases at J, with 18 bases between. This CDR3 region has 18 residues. The germline gives CDR1 DFQATT, CDR2 SNEGSKA (reference sequence). Notes on this clone: What it binds is unknown.

Here immunoSEQ multiplex PCR was the method, and the copy in TCRdb shows in-frame clones only, minus some. Here the sample spans 20,000 to 30,000 clones, 60% to 85% being singletons. This TCR derives from a human donor who received a COVID-19 vaccine. This specimen consisted of CD4+ T cells from PBMCs cultured with HCoV-OC43 spike peptides, obtained before COVID-19 vaccination. This sample's subset: HCoV-OC43 spike overlapping peptide pool stimulation. The chain joins TRBV20-1 to TRBJ2-6; D might be TRBD1 (5 bases). CDR3 bases: TGCAGTGCTAGTGGAGAAACAGGCACCTCCTCTGGGGCCAACGTCCTGACTTTC. Its translation: CSASGETGTSSGANVLTF.